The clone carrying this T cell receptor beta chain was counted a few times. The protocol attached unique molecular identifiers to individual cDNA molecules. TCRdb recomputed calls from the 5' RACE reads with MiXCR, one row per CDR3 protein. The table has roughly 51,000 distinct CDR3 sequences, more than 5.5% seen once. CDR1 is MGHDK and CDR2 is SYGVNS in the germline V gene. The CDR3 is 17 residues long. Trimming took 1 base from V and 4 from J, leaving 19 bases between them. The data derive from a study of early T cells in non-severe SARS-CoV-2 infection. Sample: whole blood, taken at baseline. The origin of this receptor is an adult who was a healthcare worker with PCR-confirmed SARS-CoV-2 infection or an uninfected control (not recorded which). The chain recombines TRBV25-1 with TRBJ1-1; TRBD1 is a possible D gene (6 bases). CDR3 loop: CASSEFGPGVGFTEAFF. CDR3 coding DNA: TGTGCCAGCAGTGAATTCGGTCCAGGGGTCGGGTTCACTGAAGCTTTCTTT.